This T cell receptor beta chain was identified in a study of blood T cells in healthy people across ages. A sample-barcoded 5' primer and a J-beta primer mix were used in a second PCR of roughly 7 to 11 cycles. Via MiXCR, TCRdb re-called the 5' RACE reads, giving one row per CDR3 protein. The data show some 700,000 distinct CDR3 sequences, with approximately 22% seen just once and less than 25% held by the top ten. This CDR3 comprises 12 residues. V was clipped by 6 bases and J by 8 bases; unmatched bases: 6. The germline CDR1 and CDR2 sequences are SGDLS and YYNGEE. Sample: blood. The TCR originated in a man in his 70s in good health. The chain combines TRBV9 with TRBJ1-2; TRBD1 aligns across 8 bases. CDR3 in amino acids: CASTRQGNGYTF. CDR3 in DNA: TGTGCCAGCACGCGACAGGGGAACGGCTACACCTTC. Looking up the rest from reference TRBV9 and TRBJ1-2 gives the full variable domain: DSGVTQTPKHLITATGQRVTLRCSPRSGDLSVYWYQQSLDQGLQFLIQYYNGEERAKGNILERFSAQQFPDLHSELNLSSLELGDSALYFCASTRQGNGYTFGSGTRLTVV.